The 23 T cell receptor beta chains in this list originate from one sample, sequenced in a study of shared clonotypes between healthy human individuals. Clones were read by immunoSEQ multiplex PCR, and TCRdb kept only the in-frame ones, dropping some. The table shows some 680,000 clones, with 73% occurring only once. Material: memory CD4+ T cells sorted from blood. Subset defined: CD45RA-negative fraction. The origin of the receptors is a woman in her thirties in good health.

This clone was seen many times. The chain is built from TRBV7-9 and TRBJ2-7; D unresolved. Germline loops: CDR1 SEHNR, CDR2 FQNEAQ (reference sequence). The CDR3 sequence is 12 residues long. Trimming removed 8 bases from V and 2 bases from J, with 10 bases in between. Here the CDR3 DNA reads TGTGCCAGCGGCCCCCCGACCTACGAGCAGTACTTC. As protein: CASGPPTYEQYF.

The rearrangement uses TRBV10-3 and TRBJ2-7, with 11 bases identical to TRBD2. From germline, CDR1 is ENHRY and CDR2 SYGVKD. The CDR3 has 16 residues. After removal of 4 bases from V and 4 bases from J, the junction contained 9 bases not matched to a gene. CDR3 region: CAISGSRGLAVYEQYF. For the CDR3, the DNA is TGTGCCATCAGTGGGTCTCGGGGACTAGCGGTTTACGAGCAGTACTTC.

In its sample, this clone was seen once. The V and J genes are TRBV5-1 and TRBJ2-5; 7 nucleotides match TRBD1. The CDR3 sequence is 17 residues long. Germline values: CDR1 SGHRS, CDR2 YFSETQ. V trimming: 0 bases; J trimming: 0 bases; junction bases outside the gene matches: 8. The CDR3 region is CASSLAGPGQYQETQYF. In DNA form, the CDR3 reads TGCGCCAGCAGCTTGGCCGGCCCGGGACAGTACCAAGAGACCCAGTACTTC.

V is TRBV9 and J is TRBJ2-1; D might be TRBD1 (6 bases). V dropped 0 bases and J dropped 5 bases, with 12 bases sitting between them. This CDR3 contains 15 residues. Germline V gene sequence: CDR1 SGDLS, CDR2 YYNGEE. CDR3 in amino acids: CASSVAQGWNNEQFF. The CDR3 DNA is TGTGCCAGCAGCGTAGCACAGGGATGGAACAATGAGCAGTTCTTC. Full variable domain (outside the CDR3, taken from reference TRBV9 and TRBJ2-1): DSGVTQTPKHLITATGQRVTLRCSPRSGDLSVYWYQQSLDQGLQFLIQYYNGEERAKGNILERFSAQQFPDLHSELNLSSLELGDSALYFCASSVAQGWNNEQFFGPGTRLTVL.

The chain couples TRBV4-1 to TRBJ2-7; 8 positions match TRBD2. J lost 5 bases, V lost 1 base, and 10 bases had no gene match. The CDR3 loop spans 16 amino acids. Germline V lookup: CDR1 MGHRA, CDR2 YSYEKL. This CDR3 reads CASSQGRSAGDNEQYF. Written as DNA, the CDR3 is TGCGCCAGCAGCCAAGGGAGGTCAGCGGGAGATAACGAGCAGTACTTC.

This clone was observed once. The chain combines TRBV19 with TRBJ2-1; the D gene is possibly TRBD2 (6 bases). Trimming stripped 5 bases from V and 7 bases from J, with 12 bases between. The germline V gene has CDR1 LNHDA and CDR2 SQIVND (reference sequence). There are 13 residues in the CDR3. The CDR3 sequence: CASSVHGGNEQFF. The CDR3 nucleotides are TGTGCCAGTAGTGTACATGGGGGGAATGAGCAGTTCTTC.

This CDR3 reads CASSELRQVDTEAFF. CDR3 sequence (DNA): TGTGCCAGCAGTGAATTAAGACAGGTGGACACTGAAGCTTTCTTT. The chain couples TRBV6-1 to TRBJ1-1; D perhaps matches TRBD1 (6 bases). V was cut by 2 bases and J by 3 bases, with 13 bases left in between. CDR1 is MNHNS and CDR2 is SASEGT in the germline V gene. CDR3 length equals 15 residues.

This clone was counted a few times. Other DNA sequences in the same sample also yield this CDR3. The chain has TRBV18 and TRBJ2-7; D possibly corresponds to TRBD2 (6 bases). Trimming left V 0 bases short and J 3 bases short, with 9 bases between. Germline V lookup: CDR1 KGHSH, CDR2 LQKENI. This CDR3 has 14 amino acids. CDR3 sequence reads: CASSPPGGGYEQYF. In DNA form, the CDR3 reads TGTGCCAGCTCACCACCCGGGGGAGGCTACGAGCAGTACTTC.

The chain uses TRBV29-1 and TRBJ2-1; the D is unclear. Germline CDR1 reads SQVTM; CDR2 reads ANQGSEA. The V end was cut by 4 bases, the J end by 7 bases, with 8 bases between. CDR3 length: 11 residues. This CDR3 is CSVAPVNEQFF. In DNA form, the CDR3 reads TGCAGCGTTGCTCCCGTAAATGAGCAGTTCTTC.

This clone has a handful of counts. CDR3 sequence (DNA): TGTGCCTGGCACCAGGGACACAGGAACACTGAAGCTTTCTTT. This gives the protein CAWHQGHRNTEAFF. The chain recombines TRBV30 with TRBJ1-1; perhaps TRBD1 as D (6 bases). The germline gives CDR1 GTSNPN, CDR2 SVGIG (reference sequence). The CDR3 is made up of 14 amino acids. V gave up 5 bases and J gave up 1 base, with 14 bases separating them.

This clone was counted a few times. This chain connects TRBV5-1 to TRBJ2-7; no definite D call. Germline V CDR1 and CDR2: SGHRS, YFSETQ. Trimming left V 1 base short and J 2 bases short, with 7 bases between. This CDR3 comprises 13 residues. The CDR3 DNA reads TGCGCCAGCAGCTTGACACTTACCTACGAGCAGTACTTC. Translated, it gives CASSLTLTYEQYF. The full variable domain, completed using reference TRBV5-1 and TRBJ2-7, is KAGVTQTPRYLIKTRGQQVTLSCSPISGHRSVSWYQQTPGQGLQFLFEYFSETQRNKGNFPGRFSGRQFSNSRSEMNVSTLELGDSALYLCASSLTLTYEQYFGPGTRLTVT.

This clone was found many times. J is TRBJ2-2 and V is TRBV7-2; 10 bases agree with TRBD2. CDR1 SGHTA and CDR2 FQGNSA come from the germline V gene. The CDR3 covers 17 residues. The junction had 2 bases not matched to a gene; V was cut back by 1 base and J by 0 bases. In DNA form, the CDR3 reads TGTGCCAGCAGCTTAGGACTAGCGGGCTCGAACACCGGGGAGCTGTTTTTT. Translated, it gives CASSLGLAGSNTGELFF.

V gene TRBV19 combines with J gene TRBJ1-4, with 9 bases matching TRBD1. V trimming: 4 bases; J trimming: 4 bases; junction bases outside the gene matches: 4. This CDR3 region has 15 residues. Germline loops: CDR1 LNHDA, CDR2 SQIVND (reference sequence). CDR3 loop: CASSNRGHGNEKLFF. The CDR3, as DNA: TGTGCCAGTAGTAACAGGGGGCATGGTAATGAAAAACTGTTTTTT. Full variable domain (remainder filled in from reference TRBV19 and TRBJ1-4): DGGITQSPKYLFRKEGQNVTLSCEQNLNHDAMYWYRQDPGQGLRLIYYSQIVNDFQKGDIAEGYSVSREKKESFPLTVTSAQKNPTAFYLCASSNRGHGNEKLFFGSGTQLSVL.

This clone appeared a few times. V gene TRBV30 combines with J gene TRBJ2-6; D may correspond to TRBD1 or TRBD2 (5 bases each). The V gene's germline CDR1 is GTSNPN and CDR2 SVGIG (reference sequence). The CDR3 is 16 amino acids. The V end lost 0 bases, the J end lost 4 bases, and 13 bases lay between the germline ends. The CDR3 protein is CAWSVWGMGGANVLTF. The CDR3 DNA is TGTGCCTGGAGTGTATGGGGGATGGGCGGGGCCAACGTCCTGACTTTC.

The rearrangement uses TRBV5-1 and TRBJ2-1; weak D call: TRBD2 (7 bases). The germline V gene encodes CDR1 SGHRS and CDR2 YFSETQ. V lost 4 bases and J lost 6, with 23 bases in between. The CDR3 runs 17 residues. CDR3 in amino acids: CASSPQLATRGGNEQFF. CDR3 DNA: TGCGCCAGCAGCCCCCAACTAGCGACCAGAGGGGGCAATGAGCAGTTCTTC.

The chain couples TRBV27 to TRBJ2-1; 7 nucleotides agree with TRBD2. The ends lost 3 bases at V and 6 bases at J; junction bases unmatched: 8. This CDR3 region has 15 residues. Germline V CDR1 and CDR2: MNHEY, SMNVEV (reference sequence). The chain's CDR3 is CASSFWRTSGNEQFF. DNA of the CDR3: TGTGCCAGCAGTTTTTGGAGGACTAGTGGCAATGAGCAGTTCTTC.

The rearrangement uses TRBV5-6 and TRBJ2-3; D not resolved. V lost 0 bases, J lost 4 bases, and 12 bases lay in between. Looked up from germline, CDR1 is SGHDT and CDR2 is YYEEEE. The CDR3 is made up of 15 amino acids. The CDR3 spells CASSLGSATSDTQYF. CDR3 coding DNA: TGTGCCAGCAGCTTGGGTTCGGCGACCTCAGATACGCAGTATTTT.

The V and J genes are TRBV15 and TRBJ2-6; tentatively, D is TRBD2 (5 bases). The germline V gene has CDR1 LNHNV and CDR2 YYDKDF (reference sequence). V was pared by 0 bases and J by 0 bases, with 12 bases between. The CDR3 loop spans 18 amino acids. As DNA, the CDR3 is TGTGCCACCAGCAGAGATTCGGGGATTATCTCTGGGGCCAACGTCCTGACTTTC. It specifies CATSRDSGIISGANVLTF.

This clone was detected a few times. V usage is TRBV19 and J usage is TRBJ1-5, with D perhaps matching TRBD1 (5 bases). V lost 1 base and J 1 base, leaving 11 bases between the germline ends. The V gene's germline CDR1 is LNHDA and CDR2 SQIVND (reference sequence). CDR3 length equals 16 residues. CDR3 in DNA: TGTGCCAGTAGTATAGTGAGGACATCGAGCAATCAGCCCCAGCATTTT. Translating gives CASSIVRTSSNQPQHF. Full variable domain (rest looked up from reference TRBV19 and TRBJ1-5): DGGITQSPKYLFRKEGQNVTLSCEQNLNHDAMYWYRQDPGQGLRLIYYSQIVNDFQKGDIAEGYSVSREKKESFPLTVTSAQKNPTAFYLCASSIVRTSSNQPQHFGDGTRLSIL.

The genes are TRBV20-1 and TRBJ1-2, with D hard to call. The germline V gene encodes CDR1 DFQATT and CDR2 SNEGSKA (reference sequence). Deletions cut 6 bases from V and 6 bases from J, with 8 bases between. The CDR3 length is 10 residues. The chain's CDR3 is CSAVEDGYTF. CDR3 in DNA: TGCAGTGCAGTCGAGGATGGCTACACCTTC.

The chain is built from TRBV28 and TRBJ1-2; 7 positions match TRBD1. Losses at the gene ends were 4 bases for V and 4 bases for J; bases not matched to a gene: 6. Germline loops: CDR1 MDHEN, CDR2 SYDVKM. This CDR3 contains 14 residues. The CDR3 protein is CASSSAGGPYGYTF. The CDR3 bases are TGTGCCAGCAGTTCTGCAGGGGGACCCTATGGCTACACCTTC.

This clone occurred many times. V usage is TRBV27 and J usage is TRBJ2-7, with 9 bases lining up with TRBD2. This CDR3 has 17 residues. Germline V lookup: CDR1 MNHEY, CDR2 SMNVEV (reference sequence). Unmatched junction bases numbered 13, after V lost 4 bases and J lost 3 bases. The CDR3 spells CASSSSGLAGNFYEQYF. The CDR3 bases are TGTGCCAGCAGTTCCTCGGGCCTAGCGGGAAACTTCTACGAGCAGTACTTC.

The chain is built from TRBV2 and TRBJ1-3, with unresolved D. This CDR3 region has 12 residues. Trimming removed 4 bases at V and 3 bases at J, with 4 bases between. CDR1 is SNHLY, CDR2 FYNNEI, per germline. The DNA for the CDR3 is TGTGCCAGCAGTGCTTTTGGAAACACCATATATTTT. This encodes CASSAFGNTIYF.